One sample yielded the 10 T cell receptor beta chains listed below, sequenced in a study of T cells in Graves' hyperthyroidism and ophthalmopathy. TCR beta CDR3 sequences were amplified from RNA transcripts. First-round RT-PCR of the TCR CDR3 relied on the HTBI primer set. TCRdb used MiXCR to reprocess the multiplex PCR reads, holding one entry per CDR3 protein. Of a few hundred thousand distinct CDR3 sequences in the sample, about 15% are singletons; the top ten hold around an eighth. Input material: blood. The receptors were gathered from a woman under 30 with Graves' hyperthyroidism.

This chain joins TRBV10-2 and TRBJ1-2; 11 bases are a match to TRBD1. The V gene end was trimmed by 1 base and the J gene end by 2 bases; junction bases not matched to a gene: 3. This CDR3 has 16 amino acids. Germline lookup yields CDR1 WSHSY and CDR2 SAAADI. Written as DNA, the CDR3 is TGCGCCAGCAGTGAGTACCGGGACAGGGGGAACTATGGCTACACCTTC. Translation: CASSEYRDRGNYGYTF.

The chain uses TRBV2 and TRBJ2-3, with 15 bases lining up with TRBD2. This CDR3 is 17 amino acids long. J gave up 3 bases and V 8 bases, and 9 bases lay outside the gene matches. From germline, CDR1 is SNHLY and CDR2 FYNNEI. CDR3 loop: CASEPGLAGGPTDTQYF. For the CDR3, the DNA is TGTGCCAGCGAGCCAGGACTAGCGGGAGGGCCAACAGATACGCAGTATTTT.

This clonotype was found many times. The chain links TRBV20-1 to TRBJ2-7; TRBD1 aligns across 7 bases. Per germline, CDR1 DFQATT and CDR2 SNEGSKA (reference sequence). With 1 base clipped from V and 5 bases from J, the junction kept 8 bases outside the gene matches. The CDR3 contains 14 residues. CDR3 residues: CSARAPTGLNEQYF. CDR3 in DNA: TGCAGTGCTAGAGCCCCGACAGGGTTAAACGAGCAGTACTTC.

This clonotype came up many times. The chain couples TRBV12-3 or TRBV12-4 to TRBJ2-1; D gene unclear. CDR3 size: 15 residues. Trimming shortened V by 2 bases and J by 7 bases, and 15 bases separated the two germline ends. For the CDR3, the DNA is TGTGCCAGCAGTTTACGGCAGGCGCTGGTAAATGAGCAGTTCTTC. It is translated as CASSLRQALVNEQFF.

There are many counts of this clonotype. The V call is TRBV28, the J call TRBJ2-7, with TRBD1 as a possible D gene (6 bases). Trimming stripped 9 bases from V and 5 bases from J, with 14 bases between. This CDR3 is built from 12 residues. Germline V gene data show CDR1 as MDHEN and CDR2 as SYDVKM. The CDR3, as DNA: TGTGCCAGTAACCCTACAGGGAACGAGCAGTACTTC. This encodes CASNPTGNEQYF.

This clonotype was found many times. V and J are TRBV12-3 or TRBV12-4 and TRBJ1-2; D might be TRBD1 (5 bases). Trimming pared 6 bases from V and 3 bases from J, leaving 8 bases between. The CDR3 sequence is 12 residues long. CDR3 in DNA: TGTGCCAGCAGCTTGACAGACTATGGCTACACCTTC. Protein product: CASSLTDYGYTF.

The sample holds many counts of this clonotype. This rearrangement joins TRBV5-1 to TRBJ2-7, with a tentative D call TRBD1 (6 bases). The CDR3 loop spans 12 amino acids. Trimming removed 5 bases at V and 6 bases at J, with 12 bases between. The germline V gene encodes CDR1 SGHRS and CDR2 YFSETQ. CDR3: CASRLDSSEQYF. Written as DNA, the CDR3 is TGCGCCAGCAGGCTGGACAGCAGCGAGCAGTACTTC.

This clonotype was counted many times. V gene TRBV20-1 combines with J gene TRBJ2-1; D might be TRBD2 (6 bases). V was trimmed by 6 bases and J by 6 bases, leaving 12 bases between them. CDR3 length: 12 residues. In germline, CDR1 is DFQATT, CDR2 SNEGSKA (reference sequence). CDR3 region: CSAMRGINEQFF. In DNA form, the CDR3 reads TGCAGTGCCATGCGGGGAATCAATGAGCAGTTCTTC.

Remarks on this clonotype: Just one base apart from a much larger clone, this may be a read error. This chain connects TRBV6-2 or TRBV6-3 to TRBJ1-1; TRBD1 aligns across 8 bases. The CDR3 runs 13 residues. CDR1 is MNHEY, CDR2 SVGEGT, per germline. The CDR3 coding sequence is TGTGCCGGCAGTGAGGACAGGGAGAGTCAGGCTTTCTTT. Translated: CAGSEDRESQAFF.

V gene TRBV18 combines with J gene TRBJ1-1; D gene unclear. Germline loops: CDR1 KGHSH, CDR2 LQKENI. Trimming removed 3 bases at V and 4 bases at J, with 24 bases between. The CDR3 is made up of 18 amino acids. The CDR3 DNA follows: TGTGCCAGCTCACCCCAATTAGGAGGACCTTCGGGATCCACTGAAGCTTTCTTT. Encoded protein: CASSPQLGGPSGSTEAFF.